This note documents a single T cell receptor (beta chain) sequence. An end of the junction differs from the germline gene, which may be a read error. The method was immunoSEQ multiplex PCR; TCRdb's version includes in-frame clones alone and lacks a portion of them. The table lists over 2 million clones, over 85% of them singletons. Germline values: CDR1 SSHAT, CDR2 FNYEAQ (reference sequence). The CDR3 has 15 residues. This sample was included in a study of shared clonotypes between healthy human individuals. The sequenced sample consisted of naive CD4+ T cells sorted from blood. The subset here: CD45RA+ positively selected. J is TRBJ2-2 and V is TRBV7-7, with TRBD1 as a possible D gene (6 bases). This sequence originates from a man aged 18 to 30 in good health. CDR3 in amino acids: CASSSGQTNTGELFF. CDR3 DNA: TGTGCTAGCAGCTCCGGACAGACGAACACCGGGGAGCTGTTTTTT. Drawing the rest from reference TRBV7-7 and TRBJ2-2, the complete variable domain is GAGVSQSPRYKVTKRGQDVTLRCDPISSHATLYWYQQALGQGPEFLTYFNYEAQPDKSGLPSDRFSAERPEGSISTLTIQRTEQRDSAMYRCASSSGQTNTGELFFGEGSRLTVL.